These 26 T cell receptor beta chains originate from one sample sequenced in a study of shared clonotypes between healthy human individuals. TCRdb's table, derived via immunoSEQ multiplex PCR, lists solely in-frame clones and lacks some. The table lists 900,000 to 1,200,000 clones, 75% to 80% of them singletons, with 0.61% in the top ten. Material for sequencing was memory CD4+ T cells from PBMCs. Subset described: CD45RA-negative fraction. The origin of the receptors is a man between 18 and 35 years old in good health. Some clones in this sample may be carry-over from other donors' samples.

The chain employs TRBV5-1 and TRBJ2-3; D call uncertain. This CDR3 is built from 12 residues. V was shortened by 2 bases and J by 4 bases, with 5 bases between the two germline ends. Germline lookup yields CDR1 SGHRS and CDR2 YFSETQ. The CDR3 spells CASSLYSDTQYF. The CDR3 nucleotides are TGCGCCAGCAGCTTATATTCAGATACGCAGTATTTT.

DNA for the CDR3: TGCGCCAGCAGTTTTCAGGGTCAGGGGGACACTGAAGCTTTCTTT. Translation: CASSFQGQGDTEAFF. The V gene is TRBV5-1, the J gene TRBJ1-1, with TRBD1 matching over 7 bases. The germline gives CDR1 SGHRS, CDR2 YFSETQ. This CDR3 comprises 15 residues. The V gene end was trimmed by 5 bases and the J gene end by 3 bases; junction bases not matched to a gene: 10.

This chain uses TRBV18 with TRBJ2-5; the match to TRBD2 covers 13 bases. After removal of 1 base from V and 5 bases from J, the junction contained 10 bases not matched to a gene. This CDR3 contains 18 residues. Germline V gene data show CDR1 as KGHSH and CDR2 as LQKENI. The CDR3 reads CASSPQTGTSGIWETQYF. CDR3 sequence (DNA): TGTGCCAGCTCACCACAAACCGGGACTAGCGGGATTTGGGAGACCCAGTACTTC.

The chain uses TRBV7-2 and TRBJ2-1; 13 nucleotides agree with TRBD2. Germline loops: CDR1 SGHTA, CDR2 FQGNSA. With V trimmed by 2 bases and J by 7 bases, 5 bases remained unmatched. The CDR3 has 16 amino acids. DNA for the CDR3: TGTGCCAGCAGCTTATTGTTGACTAGCGGGAGGAATGAGCAGTTCTTC. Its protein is CASSLLLTSGRNEQFF.

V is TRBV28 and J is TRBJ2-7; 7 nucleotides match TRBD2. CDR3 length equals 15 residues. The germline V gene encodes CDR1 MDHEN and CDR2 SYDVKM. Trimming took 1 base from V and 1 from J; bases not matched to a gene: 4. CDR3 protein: CASSLFGTTSYEQYF. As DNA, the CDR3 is TGTGCCAGCAGTTTATTCGGGACTACATCCTACGAGCAGTACTTC.

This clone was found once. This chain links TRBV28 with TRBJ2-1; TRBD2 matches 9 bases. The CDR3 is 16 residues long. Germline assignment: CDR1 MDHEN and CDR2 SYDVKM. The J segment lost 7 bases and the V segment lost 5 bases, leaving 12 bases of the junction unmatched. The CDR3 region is CASSRAGTSLRNEQFF. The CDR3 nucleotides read TGTGCCAGCAGTAGGGCCGGGACTAGCCTTCGGAATGAGCAGTTCTTC.

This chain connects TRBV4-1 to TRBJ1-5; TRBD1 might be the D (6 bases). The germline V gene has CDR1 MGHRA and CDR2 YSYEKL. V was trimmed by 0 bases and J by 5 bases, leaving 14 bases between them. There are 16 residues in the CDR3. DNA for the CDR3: TGCGCCAGCAGCCAAGACGGTAGGACAGAGTATCAGCCCCAGCATTTT. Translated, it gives CASSQDGRTEYQPQHF.

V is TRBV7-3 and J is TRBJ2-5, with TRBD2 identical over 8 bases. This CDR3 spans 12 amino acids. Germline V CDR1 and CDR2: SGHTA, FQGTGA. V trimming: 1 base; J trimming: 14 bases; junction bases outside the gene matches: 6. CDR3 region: CASSLKAGELYF. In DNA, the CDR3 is TGTGCCAGCAGCTTAAAAGCGGGAGAACTATACTTC.

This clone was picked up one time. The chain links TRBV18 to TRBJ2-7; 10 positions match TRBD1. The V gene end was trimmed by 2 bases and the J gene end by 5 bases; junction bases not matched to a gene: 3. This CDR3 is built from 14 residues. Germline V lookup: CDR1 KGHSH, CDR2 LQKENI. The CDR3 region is CASSPGTGVHEQYF. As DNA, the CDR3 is TGTGCCAGCTCACCAGGGACAGGGGTACACGAGCAGTACTTC.

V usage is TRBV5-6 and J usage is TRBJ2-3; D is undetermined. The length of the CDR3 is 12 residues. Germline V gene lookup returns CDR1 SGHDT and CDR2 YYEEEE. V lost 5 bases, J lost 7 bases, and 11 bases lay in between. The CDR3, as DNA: TGTGCCAGCAGTCAGGATCTGAATACGCAGTATTTT. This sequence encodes CASSQDLNTQYF.

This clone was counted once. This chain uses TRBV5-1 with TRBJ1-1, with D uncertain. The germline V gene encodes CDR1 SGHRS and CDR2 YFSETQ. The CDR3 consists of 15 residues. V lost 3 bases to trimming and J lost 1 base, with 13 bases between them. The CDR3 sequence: CASSSSPSGNTEAFF. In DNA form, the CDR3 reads TGCGCCAGCAGCTCCTCACCGTCTGGGAACACTGAAGCTTTCTTT. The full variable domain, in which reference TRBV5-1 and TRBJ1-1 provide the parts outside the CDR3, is KAGVTQTPRYLIKTRGQQVTLSCSPISGHRSVSWYQQTPGQGLQFLFEYFSETQRNKGNFPGRFSGRQFSNSRSEMNVSTLELGDSALYLCASSSSPSGNTEAFFGQGTRLTVV.

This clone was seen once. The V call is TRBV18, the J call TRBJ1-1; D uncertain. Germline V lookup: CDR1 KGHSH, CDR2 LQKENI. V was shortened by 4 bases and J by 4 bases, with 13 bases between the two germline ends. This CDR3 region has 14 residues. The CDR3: CASSRERGFTEAFF. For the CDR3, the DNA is TGTGCCAGCTCACGGGAACGAGGGTTCACTGAAGCTTTCTTT.

The CDR3 DNA reads TGTGCCAGCAGCTTATTGGACAGGGGGCGCGGCACTGAAGCTTTCTTT. Protein sequence: CASSLLDRGRGTEAFF. The J gene is TRBJ1-1, the V gene TRBV7-8; 11 bases are a match to TRBD1. Trimming cost V 2 bases and J 4 bases; bases outside gene matches: 6. CDR3 length: 16 residues. CDR1 and CDR2 (germline): SGHVS, FQNEAQ.

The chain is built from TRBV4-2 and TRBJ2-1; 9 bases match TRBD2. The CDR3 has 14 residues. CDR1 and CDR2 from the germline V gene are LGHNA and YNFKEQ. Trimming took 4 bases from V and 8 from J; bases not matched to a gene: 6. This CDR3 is CASSRQVAGDEQFF. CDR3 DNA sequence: TGTGCCAGCAGCCGTCAGGTAGCGGGAGATGAGCAGTTCTTC.

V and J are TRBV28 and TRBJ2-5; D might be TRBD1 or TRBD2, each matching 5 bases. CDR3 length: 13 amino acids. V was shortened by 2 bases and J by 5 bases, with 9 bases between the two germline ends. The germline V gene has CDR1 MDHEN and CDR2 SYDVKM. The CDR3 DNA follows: TGTGCCAGCAGTTTAGGGACGGAGGAGACCCAGTACTTC. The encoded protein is CASSLGTEETQYF.

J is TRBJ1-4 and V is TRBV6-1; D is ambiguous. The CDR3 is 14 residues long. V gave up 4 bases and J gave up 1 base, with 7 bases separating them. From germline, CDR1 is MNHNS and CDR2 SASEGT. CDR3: CASSVSGTNEKLFF. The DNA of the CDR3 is TGTGCCAGCAGTGTCTCGGGAACTAATGAAAAACTGTTTTTT.

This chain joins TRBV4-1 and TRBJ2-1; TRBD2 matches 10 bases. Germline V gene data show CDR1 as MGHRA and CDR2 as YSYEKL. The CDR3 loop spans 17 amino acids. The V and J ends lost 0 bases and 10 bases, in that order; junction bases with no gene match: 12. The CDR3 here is CASSQEAPASGRGEQFF. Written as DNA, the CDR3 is TGCGCCAGCAGCCAAGAAGCCCCGGCTAGCGGGAGAGGAGAGCAGTTCTTC.

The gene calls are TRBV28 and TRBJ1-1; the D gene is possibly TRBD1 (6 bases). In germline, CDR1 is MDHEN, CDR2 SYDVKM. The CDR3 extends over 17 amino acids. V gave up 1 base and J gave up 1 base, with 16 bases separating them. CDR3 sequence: CASSLFGGGPANTEAFF. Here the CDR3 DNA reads TGTGCCAGCAGTTTATTCGGCGGGGGCCCCGCGAACACTGAAGCTTTCTTT. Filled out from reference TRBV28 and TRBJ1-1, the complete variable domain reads DVKVTQSSRYLVKRTGEKVFLECVQDMDHENMFWYRQDPGLGLRLIYFSYDVKMKEKGDIPEGYSVSREKKERFSLILESASTNQTSMYLCASSLFGGGPANTEAFFGQGTRLTVV.

The CDR3 nucleotides read TGCGCCAGCAGCCACAGGGGCCCCTTCTCTGGGGCCAACGTCCTGACTTTC. It translates to CASSHRGPFSGANVLTF. The chain carries TRBV4-3 and TRBJ2-6; tentatively, D is TRBD1 (6 bases). CDR1 is LGHNA and CDR2 is YSLEER in the germline V gene. The CDR3 has 17 amino acids. Trimming cost V 3 bases and J 0 bases, with 12 bases left between them.

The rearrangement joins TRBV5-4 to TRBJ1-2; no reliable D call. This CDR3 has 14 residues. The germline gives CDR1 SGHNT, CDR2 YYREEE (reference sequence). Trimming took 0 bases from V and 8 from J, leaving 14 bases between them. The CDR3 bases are TGTGCCAGCAGCTTGGCCATATCCGTGGGGGGCTACACCTTC. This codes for CASSLAISVGGYTF.

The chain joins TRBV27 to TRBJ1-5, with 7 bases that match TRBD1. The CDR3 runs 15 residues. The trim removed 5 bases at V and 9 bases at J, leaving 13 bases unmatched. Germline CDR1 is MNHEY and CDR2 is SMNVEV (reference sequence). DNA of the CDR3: TGTGCCAGCAGTGACAGGGTCCGGGATGGCGGGCCCCAGCATTTT. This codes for CASSDRVRDGGPQHF.

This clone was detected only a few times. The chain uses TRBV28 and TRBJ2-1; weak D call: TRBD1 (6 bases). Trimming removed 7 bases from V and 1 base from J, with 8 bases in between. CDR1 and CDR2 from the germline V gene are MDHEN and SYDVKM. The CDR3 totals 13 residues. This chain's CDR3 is CASTRGSYNEQFF. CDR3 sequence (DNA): TGTGCCAGCACCAGGGGTTCCTACAATGAGCAGTTCTTC.

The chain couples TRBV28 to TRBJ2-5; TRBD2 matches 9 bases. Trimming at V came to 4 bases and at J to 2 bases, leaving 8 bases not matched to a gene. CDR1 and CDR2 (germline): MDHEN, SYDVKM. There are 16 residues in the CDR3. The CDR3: CASSYPWTSAQETQYF. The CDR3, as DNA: TGTGCCAGCAGTTACCCCTGGACTAGCGCTCAAGAGACCCAGTACTTC.

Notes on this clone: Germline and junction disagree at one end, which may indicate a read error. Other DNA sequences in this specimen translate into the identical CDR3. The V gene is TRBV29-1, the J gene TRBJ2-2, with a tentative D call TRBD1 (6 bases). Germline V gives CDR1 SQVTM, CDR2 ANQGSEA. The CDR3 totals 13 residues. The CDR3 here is CSVEIRGTGELFF. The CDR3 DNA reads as TGCAGCGTTGAAATTAGGGGGACCGGGGAGCTGTTTTTC.

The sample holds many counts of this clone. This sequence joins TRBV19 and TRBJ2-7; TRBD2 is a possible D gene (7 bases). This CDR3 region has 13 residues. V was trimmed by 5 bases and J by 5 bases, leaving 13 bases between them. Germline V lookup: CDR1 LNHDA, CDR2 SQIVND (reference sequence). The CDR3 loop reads CASSLRGPHEQYF. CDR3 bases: TGTGCCAGTAGTTTGCGGGGGCCCCACGAGCAGTACTTC. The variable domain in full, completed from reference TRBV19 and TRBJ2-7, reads DGGITQSPKYLFRKEGQNVTLSCEQNLNHDAMYWYRQDPGQGLRLIYYSQIVNDFQKGDIAEGYSVSREKKESFPLTVTSAQKNPTAFYLCASSLRGPHEQYFGPGTRLTVT.

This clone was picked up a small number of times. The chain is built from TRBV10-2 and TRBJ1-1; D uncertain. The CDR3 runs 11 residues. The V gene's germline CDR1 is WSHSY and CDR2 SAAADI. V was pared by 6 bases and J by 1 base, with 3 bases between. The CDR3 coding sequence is TGCGCCAGCAGGCAGAACACTGAAGCTTTCTTT. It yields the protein CASRQNTEAFF.